Below are 12 T cell receptor beta chains sequenced from a single sample in a study of graft-versus-host responses after intestinal transplantation. Method: immunoSEQ multiplex PCR; TCRdb's copy keeps in-frame clones and lacks some. The sample consists of fewer than 130,000 clones, about 94% of them appearing once. These receptors have no identified antigens. The input for sequencing was unstimulated CD8+ T cells sorted from spleen or lymph node cells, taken before intestinal transplant. Receptors originate from a human donor who received an intestinal transplant.

The V call is TRBV2, the J call TRBJ2-1; 7 bases are shared with TRBD1. Germline V CDR1 and CDR2: SNHLY, FYNNEI. The CDR3 has 14 residues. The trim removed 6 bases at V and 0 bases at J, leaving 2 bases unmatched. CDR3 coding DNA: TGTGCCAGCAGGGGGGACAGCTCCTACAATGAGCAGTTCTTC. Protein sequence: CASRGDSSYNEQFF.

The V and J genes are TRBV7-9 and TRBJ2-5; 8 bases fit TRBD1. V trimming: 5 bases; J trimming: 4 bases; junction bases outside the gene matches: 6. The CDR3 runs to 14 residues. Germline V lookup: CDR1 SEHNR, CDR2 FQNEAQ (reference sequence). The CDR3 sequence is CASSLPGTGETQYF. The DNA for the CDR3 is TGTGCCAGCAGCCTTCCGGGGACAGGAGAGACCCAGTACTTC.

J is TRBJ2-2 and V is TRBV11-2; unclear D gene. The CDR3 covers 13 residues. Deletions cut 6 bases from V and 6 bases from J, with 11 bases between. Germline CDR1 reads SGHAT; CDR2 reads FQNNGV. The CDR3 spells CASSFNAAGELFF. The CDR3 DNA is TGTGCCAGCAGTTTTAATGCGGCCGGGGAGCTGTTTTTT.

The V and J genes are TRBV6-5 and TRBJ2-7; possibly TRBD2 for D (5 bases). The V and J ends lost 4 bases and 7 bases respectively, with 14 bases between them. The CDR3 covers 13 residues. Germline values: CDR1 MNHEY, CDR2 SVGAGI. CDR3 sequence reads: CASSLGLSKEQYF. The CDR3 nucleotides read TGTGCCAGCAGTTTAGGACTCTCTAAGGAGCAGTACTTC.

This chain links TRBV7-2 with TRBJ2-7; TRBD2 matches 10 bases. The CDR3 consists of 17 residues. Trimming removed 5 bases from V and 5 bases from J; junction bases left unmatched: 15. Per germline, CDR1 SGHTA and CDR2 FQGNSA. The CDR3 region is CASSTHLASGGPNEQYF. In DNA, the CDR3 is TGTGCCAGCAGCACGCACCTGGCTAGCGGGGGACCAAACGAGCAGTACTTC.

The chain joins TRBV6-1 to TRBJ2-7; 7 bases map to TRBD2. V gave up 2 bases and J gave up 3 bases; unmatched junction bases: 4. This CDR3 has 14 residues. CDR1 is MNHNS and CDR2 is SASEGT in the germline V gene. The CDR3 DNA is TGTGCCAGCAGTGAATGGGGGGGTTACTACGAGCAGTACTTC. Protein product: CASSEWGGYYEQYF.

The V call is TRBV7-9, the J call TRBJ2-7, with D hard to call. V was shortened by 1 base and J by 2 bases, with 3 bases between the two germline ends. The CDR3 spans 12 residues. CDR1 and CDR2 (germline): SEHNR, FQNEAQ (reference sequence). The CDR3 sequence: CASSLVTYEQYF. The CDR3 DNA sequence: TGTGCCAGCAGCTTAGTCACCTACGAGCAGTACTTC.

The J gene is TRBJ1-1, the V gene TRBV6-4, with unresolved D. CDR3 length equals 13 residues. The V end lost 6 bases, the J end lost 1 base, and 9 bases lay between the germline ends. Germline loops: CDR1 MRHNA, CDR2 SNTAGT. Here the CDR3 reads CASSYTQNTEAFF. The CDR3 DNA is TGTGCCAGCAGCTACACACAGAACACTGAAGCTTTCTTT.

The CDR3 region is CASSSRQNYGYTF. In DNA form, the CDR3 reads TGTGCCAGCAGTTCACGACAGAACTATGGCTACACCTTC. The rearrangement uses TRBV27 and TRBJ1-2, with D perhaps matching TRBD1 (5 bases). V gave up 4 bases and J gave up 2 bases, with 8 bases separating them. CDR3 length: 13 residues. Germline V gene lookup returns CDR1 MNHEY and CDR2 SMNVEV (reference sequence).

The CDR3 is CASSFKPGQGPEQYF. The CDR3 bases are TGTGCCAGCAGCTTTAAACCGGGACAGGGTCCCGAGCAGTACTTC. The rearrangement uses TRBV7-8 and TRBJ2-7, with 9 nucleotides matching TRBD1. J was trimmed by 6 bases and V by 3 bases; bases with no gene match: 9. The germline V gene encodes CDR1 SGHVS and CDR2 FQNEAQ. The CDR3 contains 15 residues.

This sequence joins TRBV27 and TRBJ2-1; TRBD2 matches at 11 bases. In germline, CDR1 is MNHEY, CDR2 SMNVEV (reference sequence). J lost 7 bases, V lost 6 bases, and 11 bases had no gene match. This CDR3 spans 16 amino acids. Here the CDR3 DNA reads TGTGCCAGCAGGTTTTTAGCGGGAGGGCCGGTTAATGAGCAGTTCTTC. It yields the protein CASRFLAGGPVNEQFF.

The CDR3 loop is CASSYSSRGILFF. The CDR3 DNA follows: TGTGCCAGCAGTTACTCGAGTCGCGGGATTTTGTTCTTC. The rearrangement uses TRBV6-5 and TRBJ2-1, with D tentatively TRBD2 (6 bases). CDR3 size: 13 residues. CDR1 MNHEY and CDR2 SVGAGI come from the germline V gene. The germline V and J ends were trimmed by 0 bases and 15 bases, with 15 bases remaining between them.